Sequencing of this T cell receptor (beta chain) was carried out in a study of identical twins (dated by TCRdb to the mid-2010s). Turning to the overall study: TCR alpha and beta repertoires from monozygotic twins, unrelated adults of various ages and cord blood were deep-sequenced to test whether fetal clonotypes persist. To rule out contamination, replicate twin experiments were performed at different times with different library preparation protocols.

Library preparation used 5' RACE. Sequenced using an Illumina HiSeq 2000. Template switching introduced a universal primer binding site; the final cDNA contained a unique molecular identifier, enabling accurate counting of TCR cDNA molecules. Specific primers in the conserved constant-segment region were used to synthesize first-strand cDNA for the TCR alpha and beta chains. To control for contamination, every cDNA library carried two barcodes: a SMART-Mk sample barcode plus Illumina barcodes. TruSeq adapter sequences, together with Illumina sample barcodes, were added in two successive PCR steps. The Illumina HiSeq platform was used with custom primers to sequence TCR alpha and beta cDNA libraries. As for the original processing: Raw reads were processed with MiGEC to extract unique molecular identifiers, and MiXCR was used to determine CDR3 positions. For each individual, recombination models were inferred using an EM algorithm with the repgenHMM and IGoR tools. The analysis of shared clonotypes was done with the tcR package in R, with sharing normalized by the product of cloneset sizes. To study raw recombination free of thymic and clonal selection effects, out-of-frame nonproductive sequences were analyzed. Through fastp at Q25 and MiXCR, TCRdb rebuilt clones from the public reads, retaining in-frame beta chains. Rows with a matching CDR3 protein are joined into one entry that keeps the most common DNA and genes. TCRdb's processing, not the study's, gives the V and J calls here. A total of around 550,000 distinct CDR3 sequences appear in this sample, 15% of them only once. More than 0.4% of the sample goes to the ten largest clones.

This clonotype has at least ten counts. No cognate antigen has been identified for it. Base quality data are lacking; no much larger clone is found one base away. Findings and caveats that apply to the study as a whole: Zero-insertion analyses could be partly confounded by invariant T cells such as MAIT and iNKT, although diverse VJ usage argued against such confounding for most clonotypes. Abundant cord blood beta clonotypes had fewer insertions, young adult naive repertoires showed a similar but weaker trend, and memory repertoires showed no such trend. Compared with coincidental sharing between unrelated individuals, out-of-frame TCR alpha sequences shared between twins had an excess of sequences with low generation probability. In monozygotic twins, out-of-frame TCR alpha sharing was systematically underestimated by recombination models, although the models agreed with sharing between unrelated individuals. The excess sharing between twins in beta out-of-frame sequences was weaker because fewer shared sequences reduced the signal-to-noise ratio. Conclusions relied on cross-sectional statistical analysis, since the same donors could not be followed over many years.

Every donor was a healthy Caucasian. Three pairs of female monozygotic twins, all aged roughly 18 to 29 years, were included in the twin cohort. Positive isolation kits from Invitrogen were used to isolate CD4+ and CD8+ T cell populations. These same data were also listed under a study on yellow fever vaccine responses in identical twins. According to the second study: The authors reported that the T cell response to vaccination in identical twins appeared partly convergent and partly personalized. Focusing on identical twins, the study followed the T cell clones that responded to the vaccine, and did so with precision.

The receptor comes from a woman in her late teens or twenties in good health. The sequencing input was CD4+ T cells sorted from blood.

The CDR3 has the sequence CASSESGPNQPQHF. The nucleotides are TGTGCCAGCAGTGAATCAGGGCCGAATCAGCCCCAGCATTTT. The rearranged chain carries TRBV25-1 and TRBJ1-5; a weak D assignment points to TRBD1 (5 bases agree). Reading from cysteine to phenylalanine, the CDR3 counts 14 amino acids. Left in the record is the CDR3 DNA by itself, 42 bases read in frame from the first base. CDR1 is given as MGHDK and CDR2 as SYGVNS, both from the germline V gene. V lost 1 base and J lost 4 bases; the stretch between them is 8 bases long.